A single sample gave rise to the 9 T cell receptor beta chains below, sequenced in a study of shared clonotypes between healthy human individuals. Terminally differentiated effector memory CD45RA+ cells were excluded by CCR7 positive selection of CD45RO-negative cells. Measured with immunoSEQ multiplex PCR; TCRdb has only the in-frame clones, and not every one. Altogether 700,000 to 950,000 clones are present, just over 95% being singletons, with the ten largest covering around 0.21%. Sequencing was done on a sample of naive CD8+ T cells sorted from blood. The receptor set was obtained from a man younger than 40 in good health.

The genes are TRBV18 and TRBJ2-5; D is possibly TRBD2 (6 bases). This CDR3 is 15 amino acids long. Germline V lookup: CDR1 KGHSH, CDR2 LQKENI. Trimming shortened V by 3 bases and J by 0 bases, and 11 bases separated the two germline ends. The CDR3 nucleotides are TGTGCCAGCTCACCCGGAGGGGTGGACCAAGAGACCCAGTACTTC. This gives the protein CASSPGGVDQETQYF.

This chain uses TRBV30 with TRBJ2-5; D might be TRBD1 or TRBD2, each matching 5 bases. This CDR3 is built from 13 residues. Germline values: CDR1 GTSNPN, CDR2 SVGIG (reference sequence). The V and J ends lost 4 bases and 4 bases respectively, with 13 bases between them. CDR3 region: CAWTWGSGETQYF. The CDR3, as DNA: TGTGCCTGGACCTGGGGGAGTGGAGAGACCCAGTACTTC.

The V and J genes are TRBV19 and TRBJ2-7; perhaps TRBD2 as D (7 bases). Trimming cost V 9 bases and J 0 bases, with 15 bases left between them. The germline gives CDR1 LNHDA, CDR2 SQIVND (reference sequence). The CDR3 contains 14 residues. CDR3 protein: CASSWGGVSYEQYF. The CDR3 coding sequence is TGTGCCAGCAGCTGGGGGGGCGTCTCCTACGAGCAGTACTTC.

The rearrangement links TRBV28 to TRBJ2-7, with a weak D call TRBD1 (6 bases). Between the trimmed V and J ends, which lost 3 bases and 4 bases, there was a span of 19 bases. Germline CDR1 reads MDHEN; CDR2 reads SYDVKM. CDR3 length: 16 amino acids. CDR3 loop: CASSFPTGPRTYEQYF. In nucleotides, the CDR3 is TGTGCCAGCAGTTTCCCTACAGGGCCTCGAACATACGAGCAGTACTTC.

The chain combines TRBV27 with TRBJ2-1; 9 nucleotides agree with TRBD1. Germline-derived CDR1 and CDR2 are MNHEY and SMNVEV (reference sequence). The trim removed 1 base at V and 8 bases at J, leaving 9 bases unmatched. CDR3 length: 16 residues. As DNA, the CDR3 is TGTGCCAGCAGTTTATTAGGGGACAGGGTTTTAGATGAGCAGTTCTTC. Its protein is CASSLLGDRVLDEQFF.

This clone was found once. The chain uses TRBV7-9 and TRBJ2-7, with 7 bases identical to TRBD1. Trimming cost V 5 bases and J 2 bases; bases outside gene matches: 12. The germline CDR1 and CDR2 sequences are SEHNR and FQNEAQ (reference sequence). The CDR3 is 16 residues long. CDR3 sequence reads: CASSGQVLGATYEQYF. The CDR3 nucleotides are TGTGCCAGCAGCGGACAGGTCCTGGGGGCCACCTACGAGCAGTACTTC. Full variable domain (remainder filled in from reference TRBV7-9 and TRBJ2-7): DTGVSQNPRHKITKRGQNVTFRCDPISEHNRLYWYRQTLGQGPEFLTYFQNEAQLEKSRLLSDRFSAERPKGSFSTLEIQRTEQGDSAMYLCASSGQVLGATYEQYFGPGTRLTVT.

The chain carries TRBV7-2 and TRBJ2-1; D gene uncertain. Germline lookup yields CDR1 SGHTA and CDR2 FQGNSA. V was clipped by 4 bases and J by 6 bases, with 19 bases between them. The CDR3 consists of 16 residues. CDR3: CASSSITSTSTNEQFF. In DNA, the CDR3 is TGTGCCAGCAGCTCGATAACGTCTACCTCTACCAATGAGCAGTTCTTC. The entire variable domain, with the rest obtained from reference TRBV7-2 and TRBJ2-1, is as follows: GAGVSQSPSNKVTEKGKDVELRCDPISGHTALYWYRQSLGQGLEFLIYFQGNSAPDKSGLPSDRFSAERTGGSVSTLTIQRTQQEDSAVYLCASSSITSTSTNEQFFGPGTRLTVL.

The chain has TRBV4-1 and TRBJ2-7, with 7 bases fitting TRBD2. Germline V lookup: CDR1 MGHRA, CDR2 YSYEKL. CDR3 length: 17 amino acids. The J segment lost 2 bases and the V segment lost 0 bases, leaving 10 bases of the junction unmatched. DNA of the CDR3: TGCGCCAGCAGCCAAGATGTGCTAGCGGATAATACCTACGAGCAGTACTTC. Protein sequence: CASSQDVLADNTYEQYF.

For this clone: Additional DNA sequences in this sample encode the identical CDR3. V is TRBV19 and J is TRBJ2-7; tentatively, D is TRBD2 (5 bases). The V end lost 4 bases, the J end lost 2 bases, and 9 bases lay between the germline ends. This CDR3 is 13 amino acids long. Germline assignment: CDR1 LNHDA and CDR2 SQIVND (reference sequence). CDR3 protein: CASSSGLAYEQYF. In nucleotides, the CDR3 is TGTGCCAGTAGTAGTGGACTCGCCTACGAGCAGTACTTC.